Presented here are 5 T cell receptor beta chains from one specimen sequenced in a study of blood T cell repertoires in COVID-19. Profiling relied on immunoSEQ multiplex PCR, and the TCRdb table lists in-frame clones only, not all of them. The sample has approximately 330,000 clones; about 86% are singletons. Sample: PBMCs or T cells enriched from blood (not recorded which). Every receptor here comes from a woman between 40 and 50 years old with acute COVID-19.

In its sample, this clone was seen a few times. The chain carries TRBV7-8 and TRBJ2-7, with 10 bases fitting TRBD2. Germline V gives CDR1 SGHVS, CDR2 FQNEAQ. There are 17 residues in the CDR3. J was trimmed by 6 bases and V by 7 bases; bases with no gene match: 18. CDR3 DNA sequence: TGTGCCAGCAACCACCGGGGGCTAGCGGGAGAATGGGGCGAGCAGTACTTC. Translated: CASNHRGLAGEWGEQYF.

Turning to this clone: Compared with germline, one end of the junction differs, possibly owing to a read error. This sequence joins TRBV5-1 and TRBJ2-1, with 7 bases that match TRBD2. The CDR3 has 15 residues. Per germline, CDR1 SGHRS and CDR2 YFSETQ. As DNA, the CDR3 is TGCGCCAGCAGCTTGGAAGCTAGCGGCCTTAGGAATTCGGTCTTC. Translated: CASSLEASGLRNSVF.

CDR3 sequence: CASSYSRDSYNSPLHF. The CDR3 DNA is TGTGCCAGCAGTTACAGCCGGGACAGCTATAATTCACCCCTCCACTTT. The chain has TRBV6-5 and TRBJ1-6, with 7 positions matching TRBD1. The CDR3 runs to 16 residues. Germline V CDR1 and CDR2: MNHEY, SVGAGI. The V segment lost 2 bases and the J segment 3 bases; nucleotides outside the gene matches: 4.

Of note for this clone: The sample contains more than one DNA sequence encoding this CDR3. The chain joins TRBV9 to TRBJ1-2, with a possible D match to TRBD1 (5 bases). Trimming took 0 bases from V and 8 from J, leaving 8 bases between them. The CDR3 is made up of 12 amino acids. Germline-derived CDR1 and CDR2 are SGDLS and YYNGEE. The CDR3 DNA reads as TGTGCCAGCAGCGTAGACAGGTTCGGCTACACCTTC. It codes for CASSVDRFGYTF.

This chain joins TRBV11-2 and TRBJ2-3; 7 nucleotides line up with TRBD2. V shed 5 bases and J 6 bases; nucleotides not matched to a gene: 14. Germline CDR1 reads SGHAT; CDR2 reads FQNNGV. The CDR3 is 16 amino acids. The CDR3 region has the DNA TGTGCCAGCAGCGCGCTCGGGACTACCTTTGGGGATACGCAGTATTTT. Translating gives CASSALGTTFGDTQYF.